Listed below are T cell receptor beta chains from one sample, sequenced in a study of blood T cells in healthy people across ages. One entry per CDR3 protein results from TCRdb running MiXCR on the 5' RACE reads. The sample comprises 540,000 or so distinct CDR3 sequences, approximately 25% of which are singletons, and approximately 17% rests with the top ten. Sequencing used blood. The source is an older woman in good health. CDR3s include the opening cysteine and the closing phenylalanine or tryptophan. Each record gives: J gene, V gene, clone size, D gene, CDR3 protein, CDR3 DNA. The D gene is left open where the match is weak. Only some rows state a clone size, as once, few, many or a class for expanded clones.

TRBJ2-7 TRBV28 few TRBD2 CASSLRTSGGSEQYF TGTGCCAGCAGTTTAAGGACTAGCGGGGGATCCGAGCAGTACTTC
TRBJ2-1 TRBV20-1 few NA CSAGDFNEQFF TGCAGTGCTGGAGATTTCAATGAGCAGTTCTTC
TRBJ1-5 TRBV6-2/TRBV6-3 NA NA CASRISQTGRNQPQHF TGTGCCAGCAGAATATCCCAGACAGGTCGCAATCAGCCCCAGCATTTT
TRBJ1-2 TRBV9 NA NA CASSPRGRGRVGYTF TGTGCCAGCAGCCCCAGAGGGAGGGGCCGGGTAGGCTACACCTTC
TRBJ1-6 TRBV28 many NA CASTLVSYNSPLHF TGTGCCAGCACCTTGGTGTCCTATAATTCACCCCTCCACTTT
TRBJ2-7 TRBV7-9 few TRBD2 CASSLAGLADKYEQYF TGTGCCAGCAGCTTAGCGGGACTAGCGGATAAATACGAGCAGTACTTC
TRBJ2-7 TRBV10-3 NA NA CAINKSGPDVHEQYF TGTGCCATCAACAAGTCCGGGCCAGACGTTCACGAGCAGTACTTC
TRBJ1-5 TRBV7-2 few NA CASSLGLGGPNQPQHF TGTGCCAGCAGCTTAGGTTTGGGTGGGCCCAATCAGCCCCAGCATTTT
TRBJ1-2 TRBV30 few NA CAWDRPQEGGYTF TGTGCCTGGGACAGGCCCCAGGAGGGTGGCTACACCTTC
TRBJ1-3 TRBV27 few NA CASSLTRGNTIYF TGTGCCAGCAGTTTAACCAGGGGAAACACCATATATTTT
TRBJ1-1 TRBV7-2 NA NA CASSSLPGLDTEAFF TGTGCCAGCAGCTCCCTCCCGGGGCTGGACACTGAAGCTTTCTTT
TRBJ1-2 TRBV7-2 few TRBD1 CASSPPPGQGNGYTF TGTGCCAGCAGCCCACCCCCGGGACAGGGGAATGGCTACACCTTC
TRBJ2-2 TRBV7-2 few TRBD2 CASSFTSGGSTGELFF TGTGCCAGCAGCTTCACTAGCGGGGGAAGCACCGGGGAGCTGTTTTTT